These 2 T cell receptor beta chains were all obtained from the same sample, sequenced in a study of blood T cell repertoires in COVID-19. TCRdb's copy holds only in-frame clones and misses some; the assay was immunoSEQ multiplex PCR. The data show roughly 200,000 clones, more than 75% seen once. Sequenced: PBMCs or T cells enriched from blood (not recorded which). All receptors derive from a man aged 25-45 years in a cohort exposed to, infected with or recovered from COVID-19 (not recorded which).

The chain combines TRBV19 with TRBJ1-2; the D is unclear. V was pared by 7 bases and J by 9 bases, with 18 bases between. Germline V gene lookup returns CDR1 LNHDA and CDR2 SQIVND (reference sequence). The CDR3 contains 13 residues. Written as DNA, the CDR3 is TGTGCCAGTACCTCCCGAGGAGGGTGGCGCTACACCTTC. Protein product: CASTSRGGWRYTF. Filled out from reference TRBV19 and TRBJ1-2, the complete variable domain reads DGGITQSPKYLFRKEGQNVTLSCEQNLNHDAMYWYRQDPGQGLRLIYYSQIVNDFQKGDIAEGYSVSREKKESFPLTVTSAQKNPTAFYLCASTSRGGWRYTFGSGTRLTVV.

The chain is built from TRBV7-2 and TRBJ2-5; TRBD1 aligns across 10 bases. V was clipped by 4 bases and J by 5 bases; unmatched bases: 7. Germline V gene data show CDR1 as SGHTA and CDR2 as FQGNSA. This CDR3 is 15 amino acids long. CDR3 DNA: TGTGCCAGCAGCTCCGACAGGGGGCACGTGGAGACCCAGTACTTC. Amino acid sequence: CASSSDRGHVETQYF.